This passage covers 25 T cell receptor beta chains from one sample sequenced in a study of blood T cell repertoires in COVID-19. The assay was immunoSEQ multiplex PCR, and TCRdb's table has in-frame clones only and misses some. The sample includes approximately 92,000 clones, roughly nine tenths of them seen just once. The sequenced sample consisted of peripheral blood. The receptor set was obtained from a woman in her sixties with COVID-19, enrolled during active disease.

The gene calls are TRBV7-2 and TRBJ1-4; maybe TRBD1 (6 bases). The V and J ends lost 5 bases and 10 bases respectively, with 20 bases between them. CDR3 size: 15 residues. Per germline, CDR1 SGHTA and CDR2 FQGNSA. CDR3 in amino acids: CASSRIIDRSGKLFF. The CDR3 DNA is TGTGCCAGCAGCCGGATCATAGACAGGTCCGGAAAACTGTTTTTT. The variable domain in full, with the rest retrieved from reference TRBV7-2 and TRBJ1-4, is GAGVSQSPSNKVTEKGKDVELRCDPISGHTALYWYRQSLGQGLEFLIYFQGNSAPDKSGLPSDRFSAERTGGSVSTLTIQRTQQEDSAVYLCASSRIIDRSGKLFFGSGTQLSVL.

The table lists this clone with a count of one. The CDR3 DNA sequence: TGTGCCAGTAGTATCGGGACAGGGGCAGATACGCAGTATTTT. Translation gives CASSIGTGADTQYF. This chain connects TRBV19 to TRBJ2-3; 10 bases map to TRBD1. V dropped 3 bases and J dropped 4; count of bases not matched to a gene: 1. Germline CDR1 LNHDA, CDR2 SQIVND (reference sequence). The CDR3 is made up of 14 amino acids.

V and J are TRBV19 and TRBJ1-2; 7 bases match TRBD1. The CDR3 is 15 amino acids. Germline loops: CDR1 LNHDA, CDR2 SQIVND (reference sequence). V was clipped by 4 bases and J by 4 bases; unmatched bases: 9. The CDR3 sequence is CASSTRQGRGYGYTF. Written as DNA, the CDR3 is TGTGCCAGTAGTACCCGACAGGGAAGAGGCTATGGCTACACCTTC.

The gene calls are TRBV3-1 (or the pseudogene TRBV3-2) and TRBJ1-4; D possibly corresponds to TRBD1 (5 bases). CDR1 is LGHDT, CDR2 YNNKEL, per germline (reference sequence). The CDR3 contains 13 residues. V was cut by 4 bases and J by 6 bases, with 9 bases left in between. CDR3 DNA sequence: TGTGCCAGCAGCCGGCGGGGGGATGAAAAACTGTTTTTT. It translates to CASSRRGDEKLFF.

This chain connects TRBV30 to TRBJ2-2, with a weak D call TRBD1 (6 bases). V lost 2 bases and J lost 5, with 24 bases in between. This CDR3 comprises 18 residues. CDR1 and CDR2 (germline): GTSNPN, SVGIG (reference sequence). The CDR3 sequence: CAWSTANGNRARTGELFF. The CDR3 DNA is TGTGCCTGGAGTACGGCGAACGGTAACAGGGCAAGGACCGGGGAGCTGTTTTTT.

The chain uses TRBV6-6 and TRBJ2-5, with 7 bases lining up with TRBD2. Germline CDR1 and CDR2: MNHNY and SVGAGI (reference sequence). Trimming cost V 2 bases and J 1 base; bases outside gene matches: 4. This CDR3 is built from 15 residues. CDR3 residues: CASSYGRGTQETQYF. The CDR3 DNA reads as TGTGCCAGCAGTTACGGGCGGGGGACCCAAGAGACCCAGTACTTC.

The CDR3 DNA follows: TGTGCCACCAGTGATTCGGGACAGGCATTTGGCTACACCTTC. The encoded protein is CATSDSGQAFGYTF. The chain carries TRBV24-1 and TRBJ1-2; 8 nucleotides agree with TRBD1. The CDR3 sequence is 14 residues long. Germline CDR1 and CDR2: KGHDR and SFDVKD. Germline trimming cut 2 bases from V and 7 bases from J; bases unmatched to any gene: 5.

This clone was detected once. This chain uses TRBV4-3 with TRBJ1-4, with TRBD1 matching 7 bases. V lost 4 bases and J lost 6; bases outside the gene matches: 5. This CDR3 region has 14 residues. Germline CDR1 LGHNA, CDR2 YSLEER. This CDR3 is CASSRVRGYEKLFF. The CDR3 region has the DNA TGCGCCAGCAGCCGGGTCAGGGGGTATGAAAAACTGTTTTTT.

The chain employs TRBV7-3 and TRBJ2-2; TRBD2 matches at 9 bases. The CDR3 extends over 16 amino acids. Germline CDR1 SGHTA, CDR2 FQGTGA. V gave up 3 bases and J gave up 2 bases; unmatched junction bases: 4. CDR3 nucleotide sequence: TGTGCCAGCAGCTTCGCCGGGACTAGCAACACCGGGGAGCTGTTTTTT. This encodes CASSFAGTSNTGELFF.

V and J are TRBV5-1 and TRBJ2-7; 9 positions match TRBD1. J was trimmed by 6 bases and V by 0 bases; bases with no gene match: 4. In germline, CDR1 is SGHRS, CDR2 YFSETQ. The CDR3 has 14 amino acids. The chain's CDR3 is CASSLDRGRGEQYF. CDR3 coding DNA: TGCGCCAGCAGCTTGGACAGGGGGCGAGGCGAGCAGTACTTC.

V is TRBV19 and J is TRBJ1-3; possibly TRBD1 for D (6 bases). Trimming removed 7 bases at V and 2 bases at J, with 15 bases between. The CDR3 is made up of 15 amino acids. CDR1 is LNHDA and CDR2 is SQIVND in the germline V gene (reference sequence). The CDR3 loop is CASTTTGIAGNTIYF. CDR3 nucleotide sequence: TGTGCCAGTACTACCACAGGGATCGCTGGAAACACCATATATTTT.

V usage is TRBV29-1 and J usage is TRBJ2-2; 8 bases map to TRBD2. There are 14 residues in the CDR3. J lost 5 bases, V lost 2 bases, and 4 bases had no gene match. From germline, CDR1 is SQVTM and CDR2 ANQGSEA. This CDR3 is CSVEWTSLTGELFF. The CDR3 DNA is TGCAGCGTTGAATGGACTAGCCTAACCGGGGAGCTGTTTTTT.

J is TRBJ2-7 and V is TRBV6-1; TRBD1 matches 7 bases. The germline CDR1 and CDR2 sequences are MNHNS and SASEGT. Germline trimming cut 0 bases from V and 3 bases from J; bases unmatched to any gene: 5. There are 15 residues in the CDR3. For the CDR3, the DNA is TGTGCCAGCAGTGAAGCTGGGACAGCTTACTACGAGCAGTACTTC. Its protein product is CASSEAGTAYYEQYF.

J is TRBJ1-3 and V is TRBV3-1 (or the pseudogene TRBV3-2); the match to TRBD1 covers 9 bases. This CDR3 is built from 15 residues. The ends lost 4 bases at V and 5 bases at J; junction bases unmatched: 6. Germline CDR1 and CDR2: LGHDT and YNNKEL (reference sequence). In nucleotides, the CDR3 is TGTGCCAGCAGCCGCCCGGGACAGGGAAGAAACACCATATATTTT. As protein: CASSRPGQGRNTIYF.

Only a few counts were recorded for this clone. The chain joins TRBV18 to TRBJ2-7; 8 bases are a match to TRBD1. The trim removed 0 bases at V and 4 bases at J, leaving 8 bases unmatched. The CDR3 has 16 amino acids. Germline V lookup: CDR1 KGHSH, CDR2 LQKENI. CDR3 loop: CASSPPSGGKEYEQYF. The CDR3 coding sequence is TGTGCCAGCTCACCACCGTCAGGGGGCAAAGAGTACGAGCAGTACTTC.

The chain is built from TRBV9 and TRBJ1-4; 7 bases are a match to TRBD1. V trimming: 1 base; J trimming: 5 bases; junction bases outside the gene matches: 2. Germline V CDR1 and CDR2: SGDLS, YYNGEE. CDR3 length equals 14 residues. The DNA for the CDR3 is TGTGCCAGCAGCGTATCGGGACAGAATGAAAAACTGTTTTTT. Its protein is CASSVSGQNEKLFF.

The chain couples TRBV11-2 to TRBJ1-6; 8 bases match TRBD1. This CDR3 is built from 15 residues. CDR1 and CDR2 (germline): SGHAT, FQNNGV. J lost 10 bases, V lost 5 bases, and 10 bases had no gene match. The CDR3: CASSRDRGFGSPLHF. The CDR3, as DNA: TGTGCCAGCAGCCGAGACAGGGGCTTCGGGTCACCCCTCCACTTT.

This chain uses TRBV7-2 with TRBJ2-7, with D possibly matching TRBD1 (5 bases). Germline assignment: CDR1 SGHTA and CDR2 FQGNSA. V was trimmed by 1 base and J by 0 bases, leaving 10 bases between them. The length of the CDR3 is 15 residues. CDR3 in amino acids: CASSLDRGYSYEQYF. The CDR3 DNA reads as TGTGCCAGCAGCTTAGATAGGGGCTACTCCTACGAGCAGTACTTC.

This clone has just a few counts. The genes are TRBV4-1 and TRBJ1-2; TRBD1 is a possible D gene (5 bases). The CDR3 totals 16 residues. V was cut by 1 base and J by 0 bases, with 12 bases left in between. The germline CDR1 and CDR2 sequences are MGHRA and YSYEKL. CDR3 DNA: TGCGCCAGCAGCCAAGGCAGGGTAGGAACTAACTATGGCTACACCTTC. Translation: CASSQGRVGTNYGYTF.

This clone appeared a few times. The chain is built from TRBV10-3 and TRBJ1-4; tentatively, D is TRBD1 (6 bases). The CDR3 length is 14 residues. Germline V gene data show CDR1 as ENHRY and CDR2 as SYGVKD. The V gene lost 3 bases and the J gene lost 5 bases, with 10 bases spanning the gap. CDR3 sequence: CAISDRDTNEKLFF. For the CDR3, the DNA is TGTGCCATCAGTGACCGGGACACCAATGAAAAACTGTTTTTT.

The genes are TRBV6-2 or TRBV6-3 and TRBJ2-2, with no clear D. This CDR3 is 13 amino acids long. The V end lost 3 bases, the J end lost 4 bases, and 6 bases lay between the germline ends. Germline V CDR1 and CDR2: MNHEY, SVGEGT. The DNA for the CDR3 is TGTGCCAGCAGTTATGAGAGCACCGGGGAGCTGTTTTTT. This sequence encodes CASSYESTGELFF.

The gene calls are TRBV3-1 (or the pseudogene TRBV3-2) and TRBJ2-7; TRBD2 is a possible D gene (6 bases). The CDR3 runs to 14 residues. V dropped 0 bases and J dropped 7 bases, with 13 bases sitting between them. Germline V lookup: CDR1 LGHDT, CDR2 YNNKEL (reference sequence). This chain's CDR3 is CASSQDTPAGEQYF. The CDR3 DNA follows: TGTGCCAGCAGCCAAGATACGCCGGCGGGGGAGCAGTACTTC.

J is TRBJ1-2 and V is TRBV5-8; tentatively, D is TRBD1 (6 bases). The CDR3 extends over 14 amino acids. V lost 4 bases to trimming and J lost 8 bases, with 18 bases between them. Germline values: CDR1 SGHTS, CDR2 YDEGEE. DNA for the CDR3: TGTGCCAGCAGCATTCCGACAGGCCGAGCGGGCTACACCTTC. Translated, it gives CASSIPTGRAGYTF.

This clone appeared a single time. The genes are TRBV2 and TRBJ1-2; D remains ambiguous. This CDR3 is 10 amino acids long. The germline CDR1 and CDR2 sequences are SNHLY and FYNNEI. Between the trimmed V and J ends, which lost 7 bases and 4 bases, there was a span of 4 bases. The CDR3 is CASMSYGYTF. The DNA for the CDR3 is TGTGCCAGCATGAGCTATGGCTACACCTTC.

The rearrangement joins TRBV6-5 to TRBJ1-2; the D is unclear. The CDR3 totals 12 residues. Germline V CDR1 and CDR2: MNHEY, SVGAGI. V was clipped by 6 bases and J by 5 bases, with 10 bases between them. In DNA form, the CDR3 reads TGTGCCAGCAGCTACAACAGATATGGCTACACCTTC. Translated, it gives CASSYNRYGYTF.